This TCR beta chain was obtained from a study of control samples from healthy donors and cancer patients. Method: immunoSEQ multiplex PCR; TCRdb's copy keeps in-frame clones and lacks some. The sample includes around 170,000 clones, about 91% of them seen just once. Germline V gene lookup returns CDR1 ENHRY and CDR2 SYGVKD. J gave up 6 bases and V 0 bases, and 9 bases lay outside the gene matches. The CDR3 is 16 amino acids. The V and J genes are TRBV10-3 and TRBJ2-7, with 9 bases aligning to TRBD1. The clonotype originates from a woman in her twenties or thirties in good health. Input material: blood. The DNA of the CDR3 is TGTGCCATCAGTGAGTCTATACAGGGGGCATCCGGCGAGCAGTACTTC. It yields the protein CAISESIQGASGEQYF.